This record looks at one T cell receptor (beta chain) sequence and its context. Its specificity is unknown. Germline assignment: CDR1 SGDLS and CDR2 YYNGEE. The V segment lost 0 bases and the J segment 4 bases; nucleotides outside the gene matches: 3. The CDR3 contains 14 residues. This sample is drawn from a study of OX40 agonist ivuxolimab in advanced cancers. Clones were read by immunoSEQ multiplex PCR, and TCRdb kept only the in-frame ones, dropping some. In the table there are 45,000 to 60,000 clones, 80% to 95% of which are singletons. Study outcomes and limitations: CD4+ and CD8+ T cells in blood underwent clonal expansion by week 6 at 0.1 to 3.0 mg/kg. Expanded clones belonging to CD8+ T cells outnumbered, on average, those of CD4+.

Autoimmune disease history or systemic immunosuppression led to patient exclusion. Blood got drawn at baseline, again on cycle 4 day 1, and then on cycle 7 day 1. The sample here was CD4+ or CD8+ T cells sorted from blood, taken in a trial of the OX40 agonist ivuxolimab. The chain uses TRBV9 and TRBJ1-1; 7 bases map to TRBD1. The TCR comes from an adult with an advanced solid tumor such as melanoma, head and neck, liver or kidney cancer. CDR3 DNA sequence: TGTGCCAGCAGCGTAGCTACAGGGGCCACTGAAGCTTTCTTT. This gives the protein CASSVATGATEAFF.